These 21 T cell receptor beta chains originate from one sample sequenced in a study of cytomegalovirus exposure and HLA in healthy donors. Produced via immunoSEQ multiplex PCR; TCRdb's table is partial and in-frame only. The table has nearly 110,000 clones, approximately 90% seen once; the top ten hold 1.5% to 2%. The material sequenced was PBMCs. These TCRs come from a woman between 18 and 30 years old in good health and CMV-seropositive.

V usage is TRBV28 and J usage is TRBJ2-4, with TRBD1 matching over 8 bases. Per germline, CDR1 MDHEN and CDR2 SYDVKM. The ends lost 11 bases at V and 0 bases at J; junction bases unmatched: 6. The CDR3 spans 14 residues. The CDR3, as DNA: TGTGCCCTCCCCAGGGGGCGAGCCAAAAACATTCAGTACTTC. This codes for CALPRGRAKNIQYF. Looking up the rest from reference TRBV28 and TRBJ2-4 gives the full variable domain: DVKVTQSSRYLVKRTGEKVFLECVQDMDHENMFWYRQDPGLGLRLIYFSYDVKMKEKGDIPEGYSVSREKKERFSLILESASTNQTSMYLCALPRGRAKNIQYFGAGTRLSVL.

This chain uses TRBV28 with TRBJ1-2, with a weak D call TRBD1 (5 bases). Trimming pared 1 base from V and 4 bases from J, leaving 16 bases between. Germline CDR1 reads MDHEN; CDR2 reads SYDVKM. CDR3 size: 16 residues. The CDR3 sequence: CASSLSMVGEGYGYTF. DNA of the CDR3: TGTGCCAGCAGTTTATCTATGGTAGGGGAGGGCTATGGCTACACCTTC.

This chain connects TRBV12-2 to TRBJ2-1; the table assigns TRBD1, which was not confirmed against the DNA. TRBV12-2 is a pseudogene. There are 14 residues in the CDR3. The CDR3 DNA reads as TGTGCAAGTCGCTTAGGCCCGACCCTCAGGGGGCAGTTCTTC. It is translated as CASRLGPTLRGQFF.

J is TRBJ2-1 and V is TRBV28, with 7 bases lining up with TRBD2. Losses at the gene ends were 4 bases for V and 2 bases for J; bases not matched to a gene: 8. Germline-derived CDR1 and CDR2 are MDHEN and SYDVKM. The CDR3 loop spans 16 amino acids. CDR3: CASSSLSSGAYNEQFF. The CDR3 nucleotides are TGTGCCAGCAGTTCCCTCTCTAGCGGAGCCTACAATGAGCAGTTCTTC.

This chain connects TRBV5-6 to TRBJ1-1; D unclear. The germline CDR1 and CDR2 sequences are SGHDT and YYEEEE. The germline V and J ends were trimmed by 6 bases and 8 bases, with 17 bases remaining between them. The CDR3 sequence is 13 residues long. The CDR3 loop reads CASISLMDSEAFF. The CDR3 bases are TGTGCCAGCATCTCGCTTATGGACTCCGAAGCTTTCTTT.

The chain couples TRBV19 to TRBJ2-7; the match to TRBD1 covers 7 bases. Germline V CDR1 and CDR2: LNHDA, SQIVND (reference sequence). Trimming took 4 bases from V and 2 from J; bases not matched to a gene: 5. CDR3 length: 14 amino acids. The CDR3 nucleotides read TGTGCCAGTAGTAAAGGACAGGTCACCTACGAGCAGTACTTC. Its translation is CASSKGQVTYEQYF.

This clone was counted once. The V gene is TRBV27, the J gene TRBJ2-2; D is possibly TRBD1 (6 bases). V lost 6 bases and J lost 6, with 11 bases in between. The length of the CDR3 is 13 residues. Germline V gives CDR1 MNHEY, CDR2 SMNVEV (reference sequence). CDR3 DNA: TGTGCCAGCAGCCTCAGGGGTTCCGGGGAGCTGTTTTTT. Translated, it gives CASSLRGSGELFF.

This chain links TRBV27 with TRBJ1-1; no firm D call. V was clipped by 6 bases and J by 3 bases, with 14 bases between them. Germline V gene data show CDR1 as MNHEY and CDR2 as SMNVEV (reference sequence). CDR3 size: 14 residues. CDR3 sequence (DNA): TGTGCCAGCAGCTTCTCTCAACTCCACACTGAAGCTTTCTTT. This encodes CASSFSQLHTEAFF.

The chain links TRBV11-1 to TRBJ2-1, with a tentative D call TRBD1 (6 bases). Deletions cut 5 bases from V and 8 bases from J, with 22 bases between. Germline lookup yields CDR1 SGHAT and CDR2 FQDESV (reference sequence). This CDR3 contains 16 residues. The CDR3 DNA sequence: TGTGCCAGCAGCCCCCCCTATTTGGGGGCCGGGGATGAGCAGTTCTTC. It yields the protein CASSPPYLGAGDEQFF.

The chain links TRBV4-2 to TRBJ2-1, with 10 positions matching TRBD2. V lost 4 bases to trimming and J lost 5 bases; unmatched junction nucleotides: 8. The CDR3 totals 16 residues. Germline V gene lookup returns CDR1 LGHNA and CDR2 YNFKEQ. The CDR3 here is CASSPILAGAHNEQFF. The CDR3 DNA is TGTGCCAGCAGCCCTATTCTAGCGGGGGCCCACAATGAGCAGTTCTTC.

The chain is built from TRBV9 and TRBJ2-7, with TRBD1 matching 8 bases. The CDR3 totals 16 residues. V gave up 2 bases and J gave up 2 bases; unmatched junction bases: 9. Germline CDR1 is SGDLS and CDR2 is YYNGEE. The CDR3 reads CASSVSSGQVPYEQYF. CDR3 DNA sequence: TGTGCCAGCAGCGTTTCCTCGGGACAGGTTCCCTACGAGCAGTACTTC. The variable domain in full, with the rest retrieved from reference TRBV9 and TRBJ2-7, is DSGVTQTPKHLITATGQRVTLRCSPRSGDLSVYWYQQSLDQGLQFLIQYYNGEERAKGNILERFSAQQFPDLHSELNLSSLELGDSALYFCASSVSSGQVPYEQYFGPGTRLTVT.

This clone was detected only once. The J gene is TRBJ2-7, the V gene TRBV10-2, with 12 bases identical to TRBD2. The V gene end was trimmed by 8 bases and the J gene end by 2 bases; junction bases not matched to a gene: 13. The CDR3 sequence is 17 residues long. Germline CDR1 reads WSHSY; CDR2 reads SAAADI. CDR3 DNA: TGCGCCAGCGCTGTGATCAGGACTAGCGGGGTTCCCTACGAGCAGTACGTC. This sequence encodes CASAVIRTSGVPYEQYV.

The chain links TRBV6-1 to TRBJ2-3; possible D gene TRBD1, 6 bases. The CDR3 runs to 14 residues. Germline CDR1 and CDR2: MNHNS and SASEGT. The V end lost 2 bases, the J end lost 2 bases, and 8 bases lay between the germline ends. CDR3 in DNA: TGTGCCAGCAGTGAAAGGGGACACACAGATACGCAGTATTTT. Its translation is CASSERGHTDTQYF.

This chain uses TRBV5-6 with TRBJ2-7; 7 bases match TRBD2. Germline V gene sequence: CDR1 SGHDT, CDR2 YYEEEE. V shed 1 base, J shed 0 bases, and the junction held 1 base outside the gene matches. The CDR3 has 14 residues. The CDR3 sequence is CASSLTSASYEQYF. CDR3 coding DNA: TGTGCCAGCAGCTTGACTAGCGCCTCCTACGAGCAGTACTTC.

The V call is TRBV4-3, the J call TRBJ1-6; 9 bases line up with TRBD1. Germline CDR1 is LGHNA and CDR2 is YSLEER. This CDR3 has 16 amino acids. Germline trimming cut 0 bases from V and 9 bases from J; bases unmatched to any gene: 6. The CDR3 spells CASSQDEGTGFSPLHF. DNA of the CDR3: TGCGCCAGCAGCCAAGATGAAGGGACAGGGTTTTCACCCCTCCACTTT.

The CDR3 reads CATLNTGELFF. The DNA of the CDR3 is TGTGCCACTTTGAACACCGGGGAGCTGTTTTTT. The rearrangement links TRBV10-3 to TRBJ2-2; D unresolved. The germline V gene encodes CDR1 ENHRY and CDR2 SYGVKD. The CDR3 is made up of 11 amino acids. Trimming took 10 bases from V and 1 from J, leaving 4 bases between them.

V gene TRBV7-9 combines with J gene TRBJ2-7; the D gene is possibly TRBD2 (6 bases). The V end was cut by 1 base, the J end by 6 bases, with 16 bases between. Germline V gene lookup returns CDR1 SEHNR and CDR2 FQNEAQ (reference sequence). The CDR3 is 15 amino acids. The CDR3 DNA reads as TGTGCCAGCAGCTTAGGTTTAGGTCTAGCGATCGAGCAGTACTTC. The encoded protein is CASSLGLGLAIEQYF.

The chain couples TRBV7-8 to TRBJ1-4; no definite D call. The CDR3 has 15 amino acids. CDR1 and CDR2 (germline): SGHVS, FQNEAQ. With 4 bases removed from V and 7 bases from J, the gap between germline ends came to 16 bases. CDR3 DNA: TGTGCCAGCAGCTGGACCGCTCGGGGAGGTGAAAAACTGTTTTTT. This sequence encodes CASSWTARGGEKLFF.

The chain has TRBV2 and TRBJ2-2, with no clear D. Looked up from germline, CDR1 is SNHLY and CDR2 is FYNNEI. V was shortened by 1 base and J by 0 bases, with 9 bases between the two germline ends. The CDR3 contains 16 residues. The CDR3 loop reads CASSEVSAANTGELFF. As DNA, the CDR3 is TGTGCCAGCAGTGAAGTGTCTGCAGCGAACACCGGGGAGCTGTTTTTT.

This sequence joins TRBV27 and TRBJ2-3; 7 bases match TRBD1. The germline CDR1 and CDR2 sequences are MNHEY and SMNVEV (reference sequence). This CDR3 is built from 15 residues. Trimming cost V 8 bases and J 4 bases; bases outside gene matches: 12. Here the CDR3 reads CASSLVGQSPDTQYF. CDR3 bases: TGTGCCAGCTCCTTAGTGGGACAGTCCCCAGATACGCAGTATTTT.

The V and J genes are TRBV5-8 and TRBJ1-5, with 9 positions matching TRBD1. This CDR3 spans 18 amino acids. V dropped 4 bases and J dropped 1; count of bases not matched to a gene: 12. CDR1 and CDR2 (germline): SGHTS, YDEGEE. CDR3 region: CASSRPDRGHVSNQPQHF. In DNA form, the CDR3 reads TGTGCCAGCAGCCGACCGGACAGGGGCCATGTGAGCAATCAGCCCCAGCATTTT.